This entry lists 30 T cell receptor beta chains sequenced from one sample in a study of cytomegalovirus exposure and HLA in healthy donors (TCRdb year 2017). Libraries were constructed by the immunoSEQ multiplex PCR assay. The multiplex PCR relied on a mix of 60 forward primers for TCR Vbeta segments and 13 reverse primers for TCR Jbeta segments. TCRdb provides this immuneACCESS table in a form limited to in-frame rearrangements. Some clones are lacking; in checked studies, under half of them reflect an unresolved V gene, and why the rest are absent is not known. The sample profile shows 90,000 to 100,000 clones; more than 75% of them were found once. 2% to 2.5% of the sample is held by the ten biggest clonotypes. The sample consisted of PBMCs. These receptors all stem from a man aged 18 to 35 in good health and CMV-seronegative.

The chain recombines TRBV7-8 with TRBJ2-6, with no clear D. V was pared by 5 bases and J by 0 bases, with 5 bases between. The germline gives CDR1 SGHVS, CDR2 FQNEAQ. The CDR3 runs 14 residues. The DNA of the CDR3 is TGTGCCAGCAGCCAGTACTCTGGGGCCAACGTCCTGACTTTC. Its translation: CASSQYSGANVLTF.

This clone was seen a handful of times. This sequence joins TRBV29-1 and TRBJ2-2, with a tentative D call TRBD2 (5 bases). V lost 5 bases, J lost 3 bases, and 16 bases lay in between. The CDR3 has 15 residues. Germline CDR1 reads SQVTM; CDR2 reads ANQGSEA. The CDR3 spells CSVYSGIMDTGELFF. The CDR3 DNA follows: TGCAGCGTTTATTCGGGGATTATGGACACCGGGGAGCTGTTTTTT.

Concerning this clone itself: At one of its ends the junction is not consistent with the germline gene, which may arise from a read error. The V call is TRBV7-9, the J call TRBJ2-2; D is uncertain. The germline CDR1 and CDR2 sequences are SEHNR and FQNEAQ (reference sequence). The CDR3 runs to 15 residues. CDR3 region: CSSSFMEGGTGELFF. Written as DNA, the CDR3 is TGTTCCAGCAGCTTTATGGAAGGCGGCACCGGGGAGCTGTTTTTT.

The chain links TRBV30 to TRBJ2-5; the match to TRBD2 covers 11 bases. Germline-derived CDR1 and CDR2 are GTSNPN and SVGIG (reference sequence). The V gene end was trimmed by 3 bases and the J gene end by 1 base; junction bases not matched to a gene: 7. The CDR3 consists of 16 residues. CDR3 in DNA: TGTGCCTGGAGGGGTAAACTAGCGGGGGTCCAAGAGACCCAGTACTTC. It specifies CAWRGKLAGVQETQYF.

The chain couples TRBV18 to TRBJ2-1; 11 bases align to TRBD1. CDR3 length equals 14 residues. Germline V CDR1 and CDR2: KGHSH, LQKENI. With V trimmed by 4 bases and J by 7 bases, 3 bases remained unmatched. CDR3 amino acids: CASSLGTGGNEQFF. The CDR3 DNA reads as TGTGCCAGCTCACTAGGGACAGGGGGGAATGAGCAGTTCTTC.

This CDR3 is CASRLDRNEQYF. The CDR3 coding sequence is TGCGCCAGCAGACTAGATAGGAACGAGCAGTACTTC. The V and J genes are TRBV5-1 and TRBJ2-7, with a tentative D call TRBD2 (5 bases). The CDR3 covers 12 residues. V lost 5 bases and J 5 bases, leaving 11 bases between the germline ends. Per the germline V gene, CDR1 is SGHRS and CDR2 is YFSETQ.

The V call is TRBV14, the J call TRBJ2-3; 7 nucleotides agree with TRBD2. The CDR3 loop spans 16 amino acids. Germline V gene data show CDR1 as SGHDN and CDR2 as FVKESK. The ends lost 4 bases at V and 2 bases at J; junction bases unmatched: 9. The CDR3 DNA reads TGTGCCAGCAGCCTATGGGGACTACCCATCACAGATACGCAGTATTTT. Protein: CASSLWGLPITDTQYF.

The chain couples TRBV5-1 to TRBJ2-1; 9 nucleotides line up with TRBD2. V shed 4 bases, J shed 8 bases, and the junction held 13 bases outside the gene matches. CDR3 length: 16 amino acids. Germline CDR1 SGHRS, CDR2 YFSETQ. CDR3 nucleotides: TGCGCCAGCAGCACCTCTAGCGGGGCCTCTTGGGATGAGCAGTTCTTC. Translation gives CASSTSSGASWDEQFF.

This clone was counted only a few times. This chain joins TRBV11-3 and TRBJ2-4; maybe TRBD1 (5 bases). CDR1 is SGHNT and CDR2 is YENEEA in the germline V gene. The V end lost 8 bases, the J end lost 0 bases, and 14 bases lay between the germline ends. The length of the CDR3 is 15 residues. As DNA, the CDR3 is TGTGCCAGCTCCGACAGCGCCGCAGCCAAAAACATTCAGTACTTC. As protein: CASSDSAAAKNIQYF.

CDR3 coding DNA: TGCAGCCCCTCGAGCGAGCAGTACTTC. It is translated as CSPSSEQYF. V usage is TRBV29-1 and J usage is TRBJ2-7; D is uncertain. With 8 bases removed from V and 6 bases from J, the gap between germline ends came to 8 bases. Germline V CDR1 and CDR2: SQVTM, ANQGSEA. The CDR3 is 9 residues long.

With regard to this clone: At one end the junction does not follow the germline gene, possibly because of a read error. This chain's CDR3 is CASSQSGSSSYDEQFF. The CDR3 coding sequence is TGTGCCAGCAGCCAGAGCGGGAGTAGCTCCTACGATGAGCAGTTCTTC. This chain connects TRBV4-2 to TRBJ2-1; 8 bases match TRBD2. Germline V gene lookup returns CDR1 LGHNA and CDR2 YNFKEQ. The CDR3 covers 16 residues.

The chain links TRBV10-1 to TRBJ2-1; 8 bases line up with TRBD2. The germline CDR1 and CDR2 sequences are WNHNN and SYGVQD (reference sequence). The CDR3 covers 14 residues. The V segment lost 3 bases and the J segment 4 bases; nucleotides outside the gene matches: 2. CDR3 in amino acids: CASSELAGYNEQFF. The CDR3 DNA sequence: TGCGCCAGCAGTGAATTAGCGGGGTACAATGAGCAGTTCTTC.

This chain links TRBV6-6 with TRBJ1-5, with 9 bases matching TRBD1. After removal of 0 bases from V and 5 bases from J, the junction contained 5 bases not matched to a gene. CDR1 and CDR2 from the germline V gene are MNHNY and SVGAGI (reference sequence). This CDR3 is 16 amino acids long. The CDR3 loop is CASSYSDRGGDQPQHF. The CDR3 nucleotides read TGTGCCAGCAGTTACTCGGACAGGGGAGGGGATCAGCCCCAGCATTTT.

This clone was seen only a few times. The chain has TRBV5-1 and TRBJ2-7; a possible D gene is TRBD1 (6 bases). The CDR3 loop spans 14 amino acids. Trimming took 2 bases from V and 4 from J, leaving 13 bases between them. Germline V CDR1 and CDR2: SGHRS, YFSETQ. CDR3 sequence: CASSLSGEGYEQYF. CDR3 DNA sequence: TGCGCCAGCAGCTTATCAGGGGAAGGATACGAGCAGTACTTC.

Here the CDR3 DNA reads TGTGCCAGCGGGACAGGGGTACCCTACGAGCAGTACTTC. Its protein is CASGTGVPYEQYF. The chain couples TRBV2 to TRBJ2-7, with TRBD1 matching 10 bases. V dropped 8 bases and J dropped 2; count of bases not matched to a gene: 3. This CDR3 is built from 13 residues. Germline values: CDR1 SNHLY, CDR2 FYNNEI. Combining the CDR3 with reference TRBV2 and TRBJ2-7 gives the whole variable domain EPEVTQTPSHQVTQMGQEVILRCVPISNHLYFYWYRQILGQKVEFLVSFYNNEISEKSEIFDDQFSVERPDGSNFTLKIRSTKLEDSAMYFCASGTGVPYEQYFGPGTRLTVT.

The CDR3 DNA reads TGTGCCAGCAGTCCCTCCCCGGATCAGCCCCAGCATTTT. It is translated as CASSPSPDQPQHF. V gene TRBV6-5 combines with J gene TRBJ1-5; D not certain. The CDR3 covers 13 residues. CDR1 and CDR2 from the germline V gene are MNHEY and SVGAGI. Between the trimmed V and J ends, which lost 5 bases and 5 bases, there was a span of 10 bases.

The chain combines TRBV10-3 with TRBJ2-7, with 8 bases lining up with TRBD2. Looked up from germline, CDR1 is ENHRY and CDR2 is SYGVKD. The CDR3 runs to 15 residues. Germline trimming cut 7 bases from V and 2 bases from J; bases unmatched to any gene: 10. For the CDR3, the DNA is TGTGCCATCACCCCTCAAGCGGGGGAGACCTACGAGCAGTACTTC. It is translated as CAITPQAGETYEQYF.

J is TRBJ1-2 and V is TRBV7-8, with unresolved D. This CDR3 has 18 amino acids. With 4 bases removed from V and 1 base from J, the gap between germline ends came to 22 bases. Germline CDR1 is SGHVS and CDR2 is FQNEAQ. As DNA, the CDR3 is TGTGCCAGCAGCTCCACAGCCGTGAGACGTGCACTTAACTATGGCTACACCTTC. It codes for CASSSTAVRRALNYGYTF.

This clone has just one count. This chain uses TRBV30 with TRBJ1-2; 7 nucleotides agree with TRBD1. V was pared by 2 bases and J by 4 bases, with 7 bases of the junction left unmatched. Germline V lookup: CDR1 GTSNPN, CDR2 SVGIG (reference sequence). This CDR3 contains 14 residues. CDR3: CAWSKMAGGYGYTF. The CDR3 nucleotides are TGTGCCTGGAGTAAGATGGCAGGGGGCTATGGCTACACCTTC.

The chain links TRBV5-5 to TRBJ2-7; no reliable D call. The germline gives CDR1 SGHKS, CDR2 YYEKEE (reference sequence). Trimming took off 0 bases at V and 4 bases at J, with 5 bases between the two ends. This CDR3 contains 12 residues. CDR3 nucleotides: TGTGCCAGCAGCTTGGCCAGATACGAGCAGTACTTC. Translating gives CASSLARYEQYF.

CDR3 loop: CASSYGQGGEKLFF. The CDR3 DNA reads TGTGCCAGCAGTTACGGGCAGGGAGGTGAAAAACTGTTTTTT. This chain joins TRBV6-6 and TRBJ1-4, with a tentative D call TRBD1 (5 bases). Trimming took off 2 bases at V and 7 bases at J, with 11 bases between the two ends. This CDR3 is 14 amino acids long. The germline CDR1 and CDR2 sequences are MNHNY and SVGAGI (reference sequence).

The chain couples TRBV5-1 to TRBJ1-1, with D possibly TRBD1 on 6 matching bases. CDR1 SGHRS and CDR2 YFSETQ come from the germline V gene. This CDR3 spans 13 amino acids. Trimming shortened V by 0 bases and J by 9 bases, and 12 bases separated the two germline ends. CDR3 bases: TGCGCCAGCAGCTTGGAGCCCGACAGGAAAGCTTTCTTT. Its protein product is CASSLEPDRKAFF. The entire variable domain, with the rest obtained from reference TRBV5-1 and TRBJ1-1, is as follows: KAGVTQTPRYLIKTRGQQVTLSCSPISGHRSVSWYQQTPGQGLQFLFEYFSETQRNKGNFPGRFSGRQFSNSRSEMNVSTLELGDSALYLCASSLEPDRKAFFGQGTRLTVV.

The table lists this clone with a count of one. This chain uses TRBV27 with TRBJ2-7, with 8 positions matching TRBD1. The J segment lost 5 bases and the V segment lost 3 bases, leaving 9 bases of the junction unmatched. This CDR3 has 15 residues. The V gene's germline CDR1 is MNHEY and CDR2 SMNVEV (reference sequence). The CDR3 sequence: CASSFPTGVRDEQYF. Here the CDR3 DNA reads TGTGCCAGCAGTTTCCCGACAGGGGTTAGGGACGAGCAGTACTTC.

This clone was counted a few times. The V gene is TRBV4-2, the J gene TRBJ2-1; D perhaps matches TRBD2 (6 bases). CDR1 and CDR2 from the germline V gene are LGHNA and YNFKEQ. The V gene lost 4 bases and the J gene lost 9 bases, with 19 bases spanning the gap. The CDR3 has 15 amino acids. The CDR3 spells CASSRGLLDPGEQFF. In nucleotides, the CDR3 is TGTGCCAGCAGCCGGGGACTTTTAGACCCTGGTGAGCAGTTCTTC.

J is TRBJ1-2 and V is TRBV5-1; D gene ambiguous. The V gene lost 4 bases and the J gene lost 7 bases, with 14 bases spanning the gap. CDR3 length equals 13 residues. Per the germline V gene, CDR1 is SGHRS and CDR2 is YFSETQ. For the CDR3, the DNA is TGCGCCAGCAGCCAAAGTCCAAGCGGTGGCTACACCTTC. Protein sequence: CASSQSPSGGYTF.

Note on this clone: The junction departs from the called germline gene at one end, perhaps through a read error. The genes are TRBV7-9 and TRBJ2-1; D unresolved. The germline gives CDR1 SEHNR, CDR2 FQNEAQ (reference sequence). The CDR3 contains 15 residues. The DNA for the CDR3 is TGTTCCAGCAGCCCTGACGGGTACTCCTACAATGAGCAGTTCTTC. Residues: CSSSPDGYSYNEQFF.

This rearrangement joins TRBV6-5 to TRBJ1-6; 8 bases agree with TRBD1. The CDR3 spans 15 residues. V lost 8 bases, J lost 10 bases, and 13 bases stayed unmatched. Germline lookup yields CDR1 MNHEY and CDR2 SVGAGI. The CDR3 spells CASLSSQGAPSPLHF. CDR3 DNA sequence: TGTGCCAGCCTCTCCAGCCAGGGGGCTCCATCACCCCTCCACTTT.

CDR3 sequence: CASGLPLSANSASGANVLTF. The CDR3 DNA reads TGTGCTAGTGGTTTGCCCCTCAGCGCGAACTCAGCCTCTGGGGCCAACGTCCTGACTTTC. V is TRBV12-5 and J is TRBJ2-6; no clear D gene. The CDR3 length is 20 residues. Between the trimmed V and J ends, which lost 2 bases and 0 bases, there was a span of 20 bases. Germline values: CDR1 LGHNT, CDR2 FRNRAP. Combining the CDR3 with reference TRBV12-5 and TRBJ2-6 gives the whole variable domain DARVTQTPRHKVTEMGQEVTMRCQPILGHNTVFWYRQTMMQGLELLAYFRNRAPLDDSGMPKDRFSAEMPDATLATLKIQPSEPRDSAVYFCASGLPLSANSASGANVLTFGAGSRLTVL.

The chain employs TRBV21-1 and TRBJ2-7; the table's D call TRBD2 went unverified against the DNA. TRBV21-1 is reported as a pseudogene. The CDR3 spans 15 residues. CDR3: CASSKDPKSSYEQYF. CDR3 DNA sequence: TGTGCCAGCAGCAAAGACCCAAAGAGCTCCTACGAGCAGTACTTC.

The chain couples TRBV2 to TRBJ2-3; unclear D gene. Germline CDR1 reads SNHLY; CDR2 reads FYNNEI. This CDR3 spans 13 amino acids. The V and J ends lost 2 bases and 0 bases respectively, with 3 bases between them. CDR3 region: CASSEQSTDTQYF. DNA of the CDR3: TGTGCCAGCAGTGAACAAAGCACAGATACGCAGTATTTT.